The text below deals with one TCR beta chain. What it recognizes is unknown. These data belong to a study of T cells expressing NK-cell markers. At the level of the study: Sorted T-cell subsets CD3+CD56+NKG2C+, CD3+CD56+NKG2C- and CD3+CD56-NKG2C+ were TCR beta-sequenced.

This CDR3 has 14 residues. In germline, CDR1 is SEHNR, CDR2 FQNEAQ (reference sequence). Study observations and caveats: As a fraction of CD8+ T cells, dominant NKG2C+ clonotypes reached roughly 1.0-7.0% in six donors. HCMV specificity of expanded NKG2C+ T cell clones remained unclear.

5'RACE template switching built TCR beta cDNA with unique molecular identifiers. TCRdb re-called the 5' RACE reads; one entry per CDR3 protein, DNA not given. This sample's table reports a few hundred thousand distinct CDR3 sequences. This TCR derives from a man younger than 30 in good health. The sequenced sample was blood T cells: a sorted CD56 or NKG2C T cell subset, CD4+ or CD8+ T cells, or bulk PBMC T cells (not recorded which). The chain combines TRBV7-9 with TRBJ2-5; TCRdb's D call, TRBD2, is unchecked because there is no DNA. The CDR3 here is CASSLTSEKETQYF. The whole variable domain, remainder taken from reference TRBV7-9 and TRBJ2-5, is DTGVSQNPRHKITKRGQNVTFRCDPISEHNRLYWYRQTLGQGPEFLTYFQNEAQLEKSRLLSDRFSAERPKGSFSTLEIQRTEQGDSAMYLCASSLTSEKETQYFGPGTRLLVL.